A selection of T cell receptor beta chains follows, all from one sample in a study of cytomegalovirus exposure and HLA in healthy donors. Only in-frame clones appear in the TCRdb table, and some are missing; sequencing was by immunoSEQ multiplex PCR. Of roughly 200,000 clones in the sample, approximately 84% were seen once. The source material was PBMCs. All receptors come from a woman between 18 and 30 years old in good health and CMV-seropositive. Each CDR3 is given with its conserved first and last residue. A D gene is named only where the DNA matches it firmly. Some rows mark clone size as missing; the rest say once, few, many or name a class of expanded clone.

TRBJ2-7	15	TRBV18	-	-	TGTGCCAGCTCACCGGGGGGGGCCCCTTCCTACGAGCAGTACTTC	CASSPGGAPSYEQYF
TRBJ2-7	14	TRBV7-9	-	-	TGTGCCAGCAGCCCGGCGGGGAGCTCCTACGAGCAGTACTTC	CASSPAGSSYEQYF
TRBJ1-2	13	TRBV6-5	-	-	TGTGCCAGCAGTTACTTAGGGGATAGAGGCTACACCTTC	CASSYLGDRGYTF
TRBJ2-5	13	TRBV5-4	-	-	TGTGCCAGCAGCTTGGCAGGGGCAGAGACCCAGTACTTC	CASSLAGAETQYF
TRBJ1-2	11	TRBV20-1	-	-	TGCAGTGCTAGCCCTATTAGTGGCTACACCTTC	CSASPISGYTF
TRBJ1-2	14	TRBV19	-	TRBD1	TGTGCCAGTCGAGAGGACAGGGGGCGCGATGGCTACACCTTC	CASREDRGRDGYTF
TRBJ2-3	17	TRBV11-1	-	TRBD2	TGTGCCAGCAGCGCGGGACTAGCGGTATTTAGCACAGATACGCAGTATTTT	CASSAGLAVFSTDTQYF
TRBJ2-1	13	TRBV29-1	-	-	TGCAGCGTTGGGGTGGAGGGGAACAATGAGCAGTTCTTC	CSVGVEGNNEQFF
TRBJ2-2	13	TRBV7-2	-	-	TGTGCCAGCAGCTTAGCCGGGACCGGGGAGCTGTTTTTT	CASSLAGTGELFF
TRBJ1-2	14	TRBV5-8	once	TRBD1	TGTGCCAGCAGCTTACAGGGGGCGGACTATGGCTACACCTTC	CASSLQGADYGYTF
TRBJ2-7	13	TRBV6-6	few	-	TGTGCCAGCATAAGCGGTTACTCCTACGAGCAGTACTTC	CASISGYSYEQYF
TRBJ1-1	12	TRBV21-1	-	-	TGTGCCAGCGGGGGGGAATCCACTGAAGCTTTCTTT	CASGGESTEAFF
TRBJ2-3	13	TRBV5-6	-	-	TGTGCCAGCAGCTGGACTAGCACAGATACGCAGTATTTT	CASSWTSTDTQYF
TRBJ2-5	15	TRBV18	-	TRBD1	TGTGCCAGCTCACCCAGCCCGTCAGGGGGCGGGACCCAGTACTTC	CASSPSPSGGGTQYF
TRBJ2-7	12	TRBV29-1	-	-	TGCAGCGTTCTCGGGTGGCAGAACGAGCAGTACTTC	CSVLGWQNEQYF
TRBJ2-1	14	TRBV7-9	-	TRBD2	TGTGCCAGCAGCTCCGGGACTAGTTACAATGAGCAGTTCTTC	CASSSGTSYNEQFF
TRBJ2-2	15	TRBV10-3	-	-	TGTGCCGCTTCTTCCGCACTAGTTGTGTCCGGGGAGCTGTTTTTT	CAASSALVVSGELFF
TRBJ1-2	15	TRBV9	once	TRBD1	TGTGCCAGCAGCGCCTACCAGGGGGCGAAGCGGGGCTACACCTTC	CASSAYQGAKRGYTF
TRBJ1-2	13	TRBV10-3	-	-	TGTGCCATCAGTGAGTCGACAGACGGGGGCTACACCTTC	CAISESTDGGYTF
TRBJ2-5	17	TRBV9	-	TRBD2	TGTGCCAGCAGCGTAAACACTAGCGGGGGATCTCGGGAGACCCAGTACTTC	CASSVNTSGGSRETQYF
TRBJ1-1	15	TRBV2	-	-	TGTGCCAGCAGCTCAGCAAGGGAGGGTAAGACTGAAGCTTTCTTT	CASSSAREGKTEAFF
TRBJ2-7	14	TRBV5-1	-	-	TGCGCCAGCAGCGTGGACATCCGATCCTACGAGCAGTACTTC	CASSVDIRSYEQYF
TRBJ1-4	15	TRBV12-5	-	TRBD1	TGTGCTAGTGGCCAGACCGGGACAGGGGGAGAAAAACTGTTTTTT	CASGQTGTGGEKLFF
TRBJ1-2	15	TRBV19	-	-	TGTGCCAGTAGTCCCCGTCGGGTTACTAACTATGGCTACACCTTC	CASSPRRVTNYGYTF
TRBJ1-2	15	TRBV6-5	-	TRBD1	TGTGCCAGCAGTCCGCCGGACAGGGGGCTCGGTGGCTACACCTTC	CASSPPDRGLGGYTF
TRBJ1-1	17	TRBV5-4	-	TRBD1	TGTGCCAGCAGCCCCGGCGGGGCCAGGGGGAAAAACACTGAAGCTTTCTTT	CASSPGGARGKNTEAFF
TRBJ1-1	13	TRBV19	-	-	TGTGCCAGTACCCCCTTGCGGGGAAGCGAAGCTTTCTTT	CASTPLRGSEAFF
TRBJ2-4	13	TRBV19	-	-	TGTGCCAGTAGTATTGGAAGCGGCAACATTCAGTACTTC	CASSIGSGNIQYF
TRBJ1-6	14	TRBV5-8	-	-	TGTGCCAGCAACGGGGACTCCTATAATTCACCCCTCCACTTT	CASNGDSYNSPLHF
TRBJ2-7	11	TRBV14	few	-	TGTGCCAGCAGCCATACCTACGAGCAGTACTTC	CASSHTYEQYF
TRBJ2-7	12	TRBV2	-	-	TGTGCCAGCAGTGATGATAGCGATGAGCAGTACTTC	CASSDDSDEQYF
TRBJ1-1	14	TRBV6-5	-	-	TGTGCCAGCAGCCTCTTGATGGGGGGGACTGAAGCTTTCTTT	CASSLLMGGTEAFF
TRBJ2-1	15	TRBV6-5	once	-	TGTGCCAGCAGTTCCATCGGGGGTCAGTACAATGAGCAGTTCTTC	CASSSIGGQYNEQFF
TRBJ2-1	16	TRBV7-6	-	TRBD2	TGTGCCAGCAGCTTAGGCCTAGCGGGGGGATACAATGAGCAGTTCTTC	CASSLGLAGGYNEQFF
TRBJ1-1	15	TRBV18	-	-	TGTGCCAGCTCACCTACTAAGCAGGGGAACACTGAAGCTTTCTTT	CASSPTKQGNTEAFF
TRBJ1-1	13	TRBV6-5	-	TRBD1	TGTGCCAGCAGTAGAACCAGGGGGCGAGAAGCTTTCTTT	CASSRTRGREAFF
TRBJ1-5	12	TRBV7-9	-	-	TGTGCCAGCAGCTCCGCTAGTCAGCCCCAGCATTTT	CASSSASQPQHF
TRBJ2-1	15	TRBV5-8	-	TRBD1	TGTGCCAGCAGCTTTCAGACAGGGCTTCGACATGAGCAGTTCTTC	CASSFQTGLRHEQFF
TRBJ2-7	13	TRBV13	-	-	TGTGCCAGCAGCTTAGGCGTGGGGGGCGAGCAGTACTTC	CASSLGVGGEQYF
TRBJ1-6	14	TRBV6-4	few	-	TGTGCCAGCAGTGACGAGGGGACAAATTCACCCCTCCACTTT	CASSDEGTNSPLHF
TRBJ2-7	13	TRBV7-2	-	-	TGTGCCAGCAGCTTACTCCCAGGTGACGAGCAGTACTTC	CASSLLPGDEQYF
TRBJ2-3	16	TRBV9	-	-	TGTGCCAGCAGCGTAGAGGAGGGGAAGAGCACAGATACGCAGTATTTT	CASSVEEGKSTDTQYF
TRBJ2-1	15	TRBV7-2	-	-	TGTGCCAGCAGCTTAGGTGACAGGAATTGGGGTGAGCAGTTCTTC	CASSLGDRNWGEQFF
TRBJ1-1	12	TRBV7-8	-	-	TGTGCCAGCAGCCCCAGGGCCCCTGAAGCTTTCTTT	CASSPRAPEAFF
TRBJ1-1	14	TRBV9	-	TRBD1	TGTGCCAGCAGCGCAACGACAGGGGAGGCTGAAGCTTTCTTT	CASSATTGEAEAFF
TRBJ1-2	14	TRBV5-1	-	TRBD1	TGCGCCAGCAGCTTAGGACAGGGTGGCTATGGCTACACCTTC	CASSLGQGGYGYTF
TRBJ1-1	12	TRBV2	-	-	TGTGCCAGGGGGCAGGGGAACACTGAAGCTTTCTTT	CARGQGNTEAFF
TRBJ1-1	13	TRBV7-6	once	-	TGTGCCAGCAGCCCTAAACGGGACACTGAAGCTTTCTTT	CASSPKRDTEAFF
TRBJ2-3	14	TRBV11-3	-	-	TGTGCCAGCAGCTTAGGGACTAGCACAGATACGCAGTATTTT	CASSLGTSTDTQYF
TRBJ1-3	14	TRBV11-2	once	-	TGTGCCAGCAGCTTAATACAGTCTGGAAACACCATATATTTT	CASSLIQSGNTIYF
TRBJ2-1	16	TRBV4-2	-	TRBD2	TGTGCCAGCAGCCAAGACCTTGGACTAGCGGGGCGTGAGCAGTTCTTC	CASSQDLGLAGREQFF
TRBJ2-3	15	TRBV7-6	-	-	TGTGCCAGCAGCTTAGGCGGGGCGAATACGGATACGCAGTATTTT	CASSLGGANTDTQYF